These 26 T cell receptor beta chains were sequenced from one sample in a study of blood T cell repertoires in COVID-19. Sequencing used immunoSEQ multiplex PCR; TCRdb keeps in-frame clones, though not all of them. The table records about 170,000 clones, around four fifths of them present only once. Sequenced: peripheral blood. All receptors derive from a woman older than 75 with COVID-19, enrolled during active disease.

The rearrangement uses TRBV28 and TRBJ2-7, with TRBD1 matching over 9 bases. The junction had 10 bases not matched to a gene; V was cut back by 9 bases and J by 1 base. CDR3 length equals 15 residues. The germline CDR1 and CDR2 sequences are MDHEN and SYDVKM. CDR3: CASPPSGTGSYEQYF. As DNA, the CDR3 is TGTGCCAGTCCGCCCTCCGGGACAGGGTCCTACGAGCAGTACTTC.

The chain recombines TRBV7-8 with TRBJ2-7; 8 bases are a match to TRBD1. CDR1 is SGHVS, CDR2 FQNEAQ, per germline. CDR3 length equals 16 residues. V lost 7 bases and J lost 2; bases outside the gene matches: 13. The chain's CDR3 is CASKGAPGQVAYEQYF. CDR3 bases: TGTGCCAGCAAGGGGGCCCCGGGACAGGTCGCCTACGAGCAGTACTTC. The entire variable domain, with the rest obtained from reference TRBV7-8 and TRBJ2-7, is as follows: GAGVSQSPRYKVAKRGQDVALRCDPISGHVSLFWYQQALGQGPEFLTYFQNEAQLDKSGLPSDRFFAERPEGSVSTLKIQRTQQEDSAVYLCASKGAPGQVAYEQYFGPGTRLTVT.

This sequence joins TRBV7-9 and TRBJ1-5; 9 bases line up with TRBD1. Germline CDR1 SEHNR, CDR2 FQNEAQ (reference sequence). Trimming took 5 bases from V and 0 from J; bases not matched to a gene: 5. The CDR3 extends over 16 amino acids. The chain's CDR3 is CASSEGQGISNQPQHF. CDR3 DNA: TGTGCCAGCAGCGAGGGACAGGGTATTAGCAATCAGCCCCAGCATTTT.

The rearrangement uses TRBV29-1 and TRBJ2-1; D possibly corresponds to TRBD1 (5 bases). CDR3 size: 14 residues. Germline lookup yields CDR1 SQVTM and CDR2 ANQGSEA. The V and J ends lost 4 bases and 0 bases respectively, with 10 bases between them. The CDR3 DNA is TGCAGCGTTGGGTACAGGAGCTCCTACAATGAGCAGTTCTTC. Translated, it gives CSVGYRSSYNEQFF.

The chain links TRBV11-3 to TRBJ2-7, with D tentatively TRBD2 (5 bases). V shed 0 bases and J shed 1 base, with 13 bases lying between them. Germline CDR1 SGHNT, CDR2 YENEEA. This CDR3 is built from 16 residues. This chain's CDR3 is CASSLDGENPSYEQYF. DNA of the CDR3: TGTGCCAGCAGCTTAGATGGGGAGAACCCTTCCTACGAGCAGTACTTC.

This chain uses TRBV6-1 with TRBJ1-6; possibly TRBD1 for D (5 bases). The CDR3 is 15 residues long. Trimming took 1 base from V and 10 from J, leaving 14 bases between them. Germline V CDR1 and CDR2: MNHNS, SASEGT. The DNA of the CDR3 is TGTGCCAGCAGTGAAGGGGGCAGCGGGAGATCACCCCTCCACTTT. It codes for CASSEGGSGRSPLHF.

The chain joins TRBV12-3 or TRBV12-4 to TRBJ1-1, with D perhaps matching TRBD1 (5 bases). CDR3 length equals 13 residues. V lost 6 bases and J 2 bases, leaving 10 bases between the germline ends. CDR3 sequence: CASSRGTNTEAFF. The CDR3 DNA follows: TGTGCCAGCAGCCGAGGGACTAACACTGAAGCTTTCTTT.

This clone came up a few times. This chain connects TRBV7-2 to TRBJ2-7; 11 positions match TRBD2. This CDR3 region has 17 residues. Germline-derived CDR1 and CDR2 are SGHTA and FQGNSA. V lost 5 bases and J lost 2; bases outside the gene matches: 11. The CDR3 coding sequence is TGTGCCAGCAGCCGCCCCGGTAGCGGGGGGGCCGCCTACGAGCAGTACTTC. Translating it yields CASSRPGSGGAAYEQYF.

The chain recombines TRBV24-1 with TRBJ2-5; possibly TRBD1 for D (6 bases). The V gene's germline CDR1 is KGHDR and CDR2 SFDVKD. V shed 4 bases and J shed 5 bases, with 10 bases lying between them. The CDR3 covers 13 residues. The DNA for the CDR3 is TGTGCCACCAGTGAGGGGGCCCGGGAGACCCAGTACTTC. Translating gives CATSEGARETQYF.

This clone turned up a few times. The CDR3 DNA sequence: TGCAGCGTTGTCTCTTCTGAGAATCAGCCCCAGCATTTT. Residues: CSVVSSENQPQHF. The rearrangement links TRBV29-1 to TRBJ1-5, with D hard to call. V shed 4 bases and J shed 4 bases, with 11 bases lying between them. Germline values: CDR1 SQVTM, CDR2 ANQGSEA. CDR3 length: 13 residues.

This clone turned up a few times. The rearrangement joins TRBV12-3 or TRBV12-4 to TRBJ2-7; weak D call: TRBD1 (5 bases). CDR3 length equals 13 residues. V was cut by 3 bases and J by 6 bases, with 12 bases left in between. The CDR3: CASSLDQGSEQYF. CDR3 nucleotides: TGTGCCAGCAGTTTGGACCAGGGATCCGAGCAGTACTTC.

The chain carries TRBV9 and TRBJ2-2; weak D call: TRBD1 (5 bases). CDR1 is SGDLS, CDR2 YYNGEE, per germline. CDR3 length equals 13 residues. V was pared by 4 bases and J by 6 bases, with 10 bases between. As DNA, the CDR3 is TGTGCCAGCAGCCTACAGGAGTCCGGGGAGCTGTTTTTT. It translates to CASSLQESGELFF.

CDR3 amino acids: CASSIQGILMNTEAFF. CDR3 sequence (DNA): TGTGCCAGCAGTATTCAGGGGATCCTGATGAACACTGAAGCTTTCTTT. This rearrangement joins TRBV27 to TRBJ1-1; perhaps TRBD1 as D (6 bases). The CDR3 consists of 16 residues. CDR1 MNHEY and CDR2 SMNVEV come from the germline V gene (reference sequence). Trimming removed 5 bases at V and 0 bases at J, with 16 bases between.

The chain is built from TRBV19 and TRBJ1-2; 7 nucleotides line up with TRBD1. J was trimmed by 3 bases and V by 5 bases; bases with no gene match: 9. The CDR3 sequence is 15 residues long. Germline V gives CDR1 LNHDA, CDR2 SQIVND (reference sequence). DNA of the CDR3: TGTGCCAGTAGTCCAGCGGACAGGCAAGACTATGGCTACACCTTC. It specifies CASSPADRQDYGYTF.

This clone was counted once. The chain carries TRBV27 and TRBJ2-1, with 9 bases matching TRBD2. The CDR3 is made up of 13 amino acids. The germline V gene has CDR1 MNHEY and CDR2 SMNVEV (reference sequence). V lost 8 bases, J lost 7 bases, and 6 bases stayed unmatched. CDR3 nucleotide sequence: TGTGCCAGCCGGCGGGGGGGAGGAAATGAGCAGTTCTTC. Translating gives CASRRGGGNEQFF.

This clone has more than one count but fewer than ten. The chain joins TRBV10-3 to TRBJ1-1; D uncertain. Germline V CDR1 and CDR2: ENHRY, SYGVKD. The ends were cut back, 8 bases at V and 4 bases at J, with 23 bases in the middle. This CDR3 comprises 16 residues. CDR3 in amino acids: CAIQDAGTQGSTEAFF. In nucleotides, the CDR3 is TGTGCCATCCAGGATGCAGGAACTCAAGGTAGCACTGAAGCTTTCTTT.

The rearrangement joins TRBV9 to TRBJ1-5, with unresolved D. Germline V gene data show CDR1 as SGDLS and CDR2 as YYNGEE. This CDR3 region has 14 residues. Trimming removed 0 bases at V and 3 bases at J, with 7 bases between. The CDR3: CASSVGPVNQPQHF. The CDR3 DNA reads TGTGCCAGCAGCGTAGGGCCAGTCAATCAGCCCCAGCATTTT.

J is TRBJ2-1 and V is TRBV5-1, with 7 bases aligning to TRBD1. V lost 1 base to trimming and J lost 5 bases; unmatched junction nucleotides: 9. CDR1 is SGHRS and CDR2 is YFSETQ in the germline V gene. The CDR3 covers 16 residues. CDR3: CASSLFSGQTDNEQFF. DNA of the CDR3: TGCGCCAGCAGCTTGTTCTCGGGACAGACAGACAATGAGCAGTTCTTC. Together with reference TRBV5-1 and TRBJ2-1, the CDR3 gives the full variable domain: KAGVTQTPRYLIKTRGQQVTLSCSPISGHRSVSWYQQTPGQGLQFLFEYFSETQRNKGNFPGRFSGRQFSNSRSEMNVSTLELGDSALYLCASSLFSGQTDNEQFFGPGTRLTVL.

The DNA of the CDR3 is TGCGCCAGCAGCTTGGGGACTAGCAATGAGCAGTTCTTC. Its translation: CASSLGTSNEQFF. The chain is built from TRBV5-1 and TRBJ2-1; TRBD2 matches at 7 bases. The CDR3 has 13 residues. The germline CDR1 and CDR2 sequences are SGHRS and YFSETQ. V lost 0 bases, J lost 6 bases, and 0 bases stayed unmatched.

This clone was detected only a few times. The chain is built from TRBV6-5 and TRBJ1-6; possible D gene TRBD1, 6 bases. Looked up from germline, CDR1 is MNHEY and CDR2 is SVGAGI. V lost 6 bases to trimming and J lost 9 bases, with 12 bases between them. CDR3 length equals 13 residues. The chain's CDR3 is CASRRDKLSPLHF. The CDR3 nucleotides read TGTGCCAGCAGAAGGGACAAACTTTCACCCCTCCACTTT.

This chain joins TRBV4-1 and TRBJ1-2, with D tentatively TRBD1 (5 bases). The V gene's germline CDR1 is MGHRA and CDR2 YSYEKL. V lost 0 bases, J lost 8 bases, and 16 bases lay in between. The CDR3 sequence is 15 residues long. The CDR3 DNA is TGCGCCAGCAGCCAAGAGCCTCAGGGTGGGAAGGGCTACACCTTC. Translated, it gives CASSQEPQGGKGYTF.

On this clone: This may stem from a read error, because a much larger clone lies one nucleotide away. The chain recombines TRBV5-4 with TRBJ2-2, with TRBD1 matching 7 bases. The CDR3 has 14 amino acids. Germline values: CDR1 SGHNT, CDR2 YYREEE (reference sequence). V gave up 5 bases and J gave up 1 base; unmatched junction bases: 2. The DNA for the CDR3 is TGTGCCAGCAGAAGGGACAGGAACACCGGGGAGCTGTTTTTT. Its translation is CASRRDRNTGELFF. The full variable domain, with the rest looked up from reference TRBV5-4 and TRBJ2-2, is ETGVTQSPTHLIKTRGQQVTLRCSSQSGHNTVSWYQQALGQGPQFIFQYYREEENGRGNFPPRFSGLQFPNYSSELNVNALELDDSALYLCASRRDRNTGELFFGEGSRLTVL.

This chain connects TRBV5-6 to TRBJ2-1, with TRBD1 matching 7 bases. The V and J ends lost 4 bases and 8 bases, in that order; junction bases with no gene match: 3. This CDR3 comprises 12 residues. Germline CDR1 reads SGHDT; CDR2 reads YYEEEE. CDR3 sequence reads: CASSPTGDEQFF. CDR3 coding DNA: TGTGCCAGCAGCCCTACAGGGGATGAGCAGTTCTTC.

V and J are TRBV5-1 and TRBJ2-2; tentatively, D is TRBD1 (5 bases). CDR1 and CDR2 from the germline V gene are SGHRS and YFSETQ. The CDR3 runs 15 residues. V was pared by 0 bases and J by 7 bases, with 13 bases between. For the CDR3, the DNA is TGCGCCAGCAGCTTGGCTTCAGGGATGGGCGGGGAGCTGTTTTTT. This encodes CASSLASGMGGELFF.

The rearrangement uses TRBV27 and TRBJ2-3; 7 bases agree with TRBD1. This CDR3 is 15 amino acids long. Looked up from germline, CDR1 is MNHEY and CDR2 is SMNVEV (reference sequence). After removal of 5 bases from V and 7 bases from J, the junction contained 12 bases not matched to a gene. CDR3 coding DNA: TGTGCCAGCAGTACAACGGGACAGCCCAGATATACGCAGTATTTT. Amino acid sequence: CASSTTGQPRYTQYF.

The rearrangement links TRBV7-8 to TRBJ2-3; the D is unclear. Per the germline V gene, CDR1 is SGHVS and CDR2 is FQNEAQ. This CDR3 contains 13 residues. The germline V and J ends were trimmed by 7 bases and 4 bases, with 12 bases remaining between them. Here the CDR3 DNA reads TGTGCCAGCACCTGGCGGTTCCCAGATACGCAGTATTTT. Protein product: CASTWRFPDTQYF.